The 19 T cell receptor beta chains reported below all come from one sample, sequenced in a study of OX40 agonist ivuxolimab in advanced cancers. Some clones are missing from TCRdb's copy, which holds only in-frame ones; the method was immunoSEQ multiplex PCR. The table includes tens of thousands of clones, 70% to 85% detected once. The specimen was CD4+ or CD8+ T cells sorted from blood, collected in a trial of the OX40 agonist ivuxolimab. The origin of the receptors is an adult with an advanced solid tumor such as melanoma, head and neck, liver or kidney cancer.

The chain has TRBV7-2 and TRBJ2-3; 13 nucleotides match TRBD2. Trimming cost V 5 bases and J 6 bases; bases outside gene matches: 8. The CDR3 loop spans 16 amino acids. Germline loops: CDR1 SGHTA, CDR2 FQGNSA. In nucleotides, the CDR3 is TGTGCCAGCAGCACGATTACGACTAGCGGGAGGGATACGCAGTATTTT. It translates to CASSTITTSGRDTQYF.

This chain links TRBV7-9 with TRBJ1-1; 8 nucleotides align to TRBD1. Per germline, CDR1 SEHNR and CDR2 FQNEAQ (reference sequence). The length of the CDR3 is 17 residues. The V and J ends lost 1 base and 5 bases, in that order; junction bases with no gene match: 12. The CDR3 protein is CASSLGGTGGGETEAFF. The CDR3 nucleotides are TGTGCCAGCAGCTTAGGGGGCACAGGGGGAGGAGAGACTGAAGCTTTCTTT.

J is TRBJ2-5 and V is TRBV18; D is perhaps TRBD1 (5 bases). Germline values: CDR1 KGHSH, CDR2 LQKENI. The V end was cut by 6 bases, the J end by 2 bases, with 16 bases between. The CDR3 covers 15 residues. The chain's CDR3 is CASSLGAWVQETQYF. In nucleotides, the CDR3 is TGTGCCAGCTCCCTAGGGGCCTGGGTTCAAGAGACCCAGTACTTC. Supplemented by reference TRBV18 and TRBJ2-5, the full variable domain reads NAGVMQNPRHLVRRRGQEARLRCSPMKGHSHVYWYRQLPEEGLKFMVYLQKENIIDESGMPKERFSAEFPKEGPSILRIQQVVRGDSAAYFCASSLGAWVQETQYFGPGTRLLVL.

The chain has TRBV5-1 and TRBJ1-5; unclear D gene. The germline V gene has CDR1 SGHRS and CDR2 YFSETQ. V was shortened by 1 base and J by 8 bases, with 13 bases between the two germline ends. The CDR3 is made up of 14 amino acids. CDR3 loop: CASSLWGQEEPQHF. CDR3 in DNA: TGCGCCAGCAGCTTGTGGGGTCAAGAGGAGCCCCAGCATTTT.

The chain employs TRBV10-2 and TRBJ2-7, with D uncertain. With 5 bases removed from V and 5 bases from J, the gap between germline ends came to 4 bases. Per germline, CDR1 WSHSY and CDR2 SAAADI. The CDR3 runs to 10 residues. CDR3 residues: CASSRDEQYF. The CDR3 DNA reads TGCGCCAGCAGTAGGGACGAGCAGTACTTC.

In this sample, this clone turned up a few times. The rearrangement uses TRBV15 and TRBJ1-2; a weak D match, TRBD1 (5 bases). Trimming took off 0 bases at V and 4 bases at J, with 12 bases between the two ends. Per germline, CDR1 LNHNV and CDR2 YYDKDF (reference sequence). The CDR3 is 15 amino acids. CDR3 in amino acids: CATSRDGASTYGYTF. CDR3 sequence (DNA): TGTGCCACCAGCAGAGACGGGGCCAGCACCTATGGCTACACCTTC.

A note on this clone: Because the CDR3 is missing its conserved closing phenylalanine or tryptophan, this is likely a read error. The rearrangement links TRBV5-1 to TRBJ1-2; D might be TRBD1 (6 bases). Trimming cost V 2 bases and J 3 bases, with 11 bases left between them. Per germline, CDR1 SGHRS and CDR2 YFSETQ. The CDR3 length is 14 residues. CDR3 amino acids: CASSFPEGDYGYTL. In nucleotides, the CDR3 is TGCGCCAGCAGCTTCCCGGAGGGGGACTATGGCTACACCCTC.

The genes are TRBV4-1 and TRBJ1-4; weak D call: TRBD1 (5 bases). This CDR3 has 14 amino acids. With 5 bases removed from V and 8 bases from J, the gap between germline ends came to 15 bases. Germline-derived CDR1 and CDR2 are MGHRA and YSYEKL. The CDR3: CASSSRDGREKLFF. The CDR3 DNA is TGCGCCAGCAGCTCCCGGGACGGGAGGGAAAAACTGTTTTTT.

The rearrangement uses TRBV4-3 and TRBJ1-2; D not certain. The CDR3 consists of 15 residues. V gave up 0 bases and J gave up 7 bases, with 15 bases separating them. Germline assignment: CDR1 LGHNA and CDR2 YSLEER. CDR3 amino acids: CASSQEGWSYRGYTF. In DNA form, the CDR3 reads TGCGCCAGCAGCCAAGAAGGTTGGAGCTACCGTGGCTACACCTTC.

V gene TRBV6-1 combines with J gene TRBJ2-1; D remains unclear. The CDR3 consists of 12 residues. Germline V gene sequence: CDR1 MNHNS, CDR2 SASEGT. The ends were cut back, 6 bases at V and 6 bases at J, with 9 bases in the middle. The CDR3 DNA sequence: TGTGCCAGCAGCACAACCTTCAATGAGCAGTTCTTC. It translates to CASSTTFNEQFF.

The V gene is TRBV4-1, the J gene TRBJ2-7; D is perhaps TRBD1 (6 bases). V dropped 4 bases and J dropped 2 bases, with 15 bases sitting between them. Germline V lookup: CDR1 MGHRA, CDR2 YSYEKL. The CDR3 sequence is 15 residues long. The CDR3, as DNA: TGCGCCAGCAGCCGAGACCCTACAGGGACCTACGAGCAGTACTTC. It is translated as CASSRDPTGTYEQYF.

The chain combines TRBV11-3 with TRBJ2-7; D gene unclear. V shed 4 bases and J shed 3 bases, with 4 bases lying between them. The germline gives CDR1 SGHNT, CDR2 YENEEA. This CDR3 has 11 amino acids. The CDR3 here is CASSSFYEQYF. Written as DNA, the CDR3 is TGTGCCAGCAGCTCCTTCTACGAGCAGTACTTC.

The V gene is TRBV14, the J gene TRBJ2-3; no reliable D call. The CDR3 has 13 amino acids. Germline V gene sequence: CDR1 SGHDN, CDR2 FVKESK. Deletions cut 4 bases from V and 2 bases from J, with 7 bases between. The CDR3 here is CASSLPSTDTQYF. The CDR3 DNA reads TGTGCCAGCAGCCTACCCTCCACAGATACGCAGTATTTT.

The J gene is TRBJ2-5, the V gene TRBV28; 7 bases map to TRBD2. Germline CDR1 MDHEN, CDR2 SYDVKM. J lost 1 base, V lost 6 bases, and 5 bases had no gene match. The CDR3 totals 14 residues. The CDR3 bases are TGTGCCAGCAGAATACTAGCGAGCCAAGAGACCCAGTACTTC. This translates into CASRILASQETQYF.

This chain links TRBV27 with TRBJ2-1; D is perhaps TRBD2 (7 bases). Germline V gives CDR1 MNHEY, CDR2 SMNVEV (reference sequence). V dropped 5 bases and J dropped 5 bases, with 16 bases sitting between them. The CDR3 length is 15 residues. CDR3 DNA sequence: TGTGCCAGCAGTCTGACTAGGGGGGGGCACAATGAGCAGTTCTTC. Translating it yields CASSLTRGGHNEQFF.

This clone showed up just a few times. The genes are TRBV7-9 and TRBJ2-5, with D perhaps matching TRBD1 (5 bases). V was pared by 0 bases and J by 2 bases, with 10 bases between. The CDR3 has 15 residues. Per germline, CDR1 SEHNR and CDR2 FQNEAQ (reference sequence). CDR3 protein: CASSLAWGRQETQYF. Here the CDR3 DNA reads TGTGCCAGCAGCTTAGCATGGGGCAGACAAGAGACCCAGTACTTC.

The gene calls are TRBV6-5 and TRBJ1-1; D ambiguous. The V gene lost 4 bases and the J gene lost 3 bases, with 9 bases spanning the gap. Germline CDR1 reads MNHEY; CDR2 reads SVGAGI. The CDR3 spans 13 residues. This chain's CDR3 is CASSLQWDTEAFF. In DNA, the CDR3 is TGTGCCAGCAGTTTACAGTGGGACACTGAAGCTTTCTTT.

Only a few counts were recorded for this clone. The gene calls are TRBV4-1 and TRBJ2-7; 7 positions agree with TRBD1. V lost 2 bases and J lost 3; bases outside the gene matches: 7. The germline V gene encodes CDR1 MGHRA and CDR2 YSYEKL. The CDR3 covers 15 residues. CDR3 in amino acids: CASSQRQGDFYEQYF. The CDR3 DNA is TGCGCCAGCAGCCAAAGACAGGGTGACTTCTACGAGCAGTACTTC.

The V gene is TRBV10-1, the J gene TRBJ2-5; maybe TRBD1 (6 bases). The DNA end favors TRBJ2-7, so the J call may be wrong. The CDR3 is made up of 16 amino acids. Germline-derived CDR1 and CDR2 are WNHNN and SYGVQD (reference sequence). The CDR3 is CASSEYPPGQPYEQYF. The CDR3, as DNA: TGCGCCAGCAGTGAGTACCCCCCCGGACAGCCCTACGAGCAGTACTTC.